This T cell receptor beta chain was documented in a study of shared clonotypes between healthy human individuals. Overall study results and limits: Investigators collected only blood, and repertoires in tissues likely differ.

Assay: immunoSEQ multiplex PCR; the TCRdb copy retains only in-frame clones and omits some. Of around 2,000,000 clones in the sample, about 95% were seen once. This clone was observed a handful of times. What it recognizes is unknown. The sample has other DNA sequences that encode this CDR3 too. Germline CDR1 is GTSNPN and CDR2 is SVGIG (reference sequence). The CDR3 has 11 residues. V lost 1 base to trimming and J lost 3 bases, with 4 bases between them. Naive CD8 cells were CD45RO-negative, positively selected for CCR7, excluding terminally differentiated effector memory CD45RA+ cells. The chain is built from TRBV30 and TRBJ2-7; D call uncertain. Sequencing was performed on naive CD8+ T cells sorted from blood. The sequence came from a man between 18 and 29 years old in good health. Here the CDR3 reads CAWSEGYEQYF. CDR3 DNA sequence: TGTGCCTGGAGTGAGGGCTACGAGCAGTACTTC.